Below are 24 T cell receptor beta chains sequenced from a single sample in a study of cytomegalovirus exposure and HLA in healthy donors. 13 Jbeta primers and 60 Vbeta primers were used for the PCR. Sequencing used immunoSEQ multiplex PCR; TCRdb keeps in-frame clones, though not all of them. The table has 130,000 or so clones, less than 80% seen once. Sequenced input: PBMCs. All receptors come from a man aged 35-49 years in good health and CMV-seropositive.

The chain joins TRBV6-1 to TRBJ2-2; D may be TRBD1 (6 bases). V dropped 7 bases and J dropped 7 bases, with 19 bases sitting between them. This CDR3 is 15 amino acids long. Germline CDR1 is MNHNS and CDR2 is SASEGT. The CDR3 loop reads CASIRASRGHGELFF. The DNA for the CDR3 is TGTGCCAGCATTCGGGCCTCCCGGGGACACGGGGAGCTGTTTTTT.

This clone was counted a few times. The J gene is TRBJ2-7, the V gene TRBV18; 7 bases are a match to TRBD1. V lost 4 bases, J lost 2 bases, and 5 bases stayed unmatched. Germline CDR1 and CDR2: KGHSH and LQKENI. The CDR3 length is 14 residues. DNA for the CDR3: TGTGCCAGCTCACTTGACAGGGTCCCCTACGAGCAGTACTTC. It encodes CASSLDRVPYEQYF.

The chain joins TRBV2 to TRBJ2-1, with D possibly TRBD1 on 5 matching bases. The CDR3 extends over 14 amino acids. The ends were cut back, 8 bases at V and 4 bases at J, with 15 bases in the middle. CDR1 and CDR2 from the germline V gene are SNHLY and FYNNEI. The CDR3 DNA is TGTGCCAGCCGACAGATGGGGAAATACAATGAGCAGTTCTTC. Amino acid sequence: CASRQMGKYNEQFF.

The chain joins TRBV5-5 to TRBJ2-1; 14 bases line up with TRBD2. The CDR3 is made up of 17 amino acids. V lost 0 bases to trimming and J lost 10 bases; unmatched junction nucleotides: 9. Germline CDR1 is SGHKS and CDR2 is YYEKEE (reference sequence). CDR3 sequence: CASSLVGRLAGGNEQFF. CDR3 coding DNA: TGTGCCAGCAGCTTGGTGGGTAGACTAGCGGGGGGGAACGAGCAGTTCTTC.

On this clone itself: A read error may produce the germline difference seen at one junction end. V usage is TRBV7-9 and J usage is TRBJ1-4, with 10 positions matching TRBD1. From germline, CDR1 is SEHNR and CDR2 FQNEAQ (reference sequence). This CDR3 spans 15 amino acids. The CDR3 loop is CSSSLAGQGNEKLFF. The CDR3 DNA reads as TGTTCCAGCAGCTTAGCGGGACAGGGGAATGAAAAACTGTTTTTT.

J is TRBJ2-2 and V is TRBV15, with D maybe TRBD1 (6 bases). CDR1 LNHNV and CDR2 YYDKDF come from the germline V gene (reference sequence). This CDR3 contains 13 residues. V dropped 7 bases and J dropped 5 bases, with 11 bases sitting between them. The CDR3 region is CATTLGGTGELFF. The CDR3 coding sequence is TGTGCCACCACGCTAGGGGGAACCGGGGAGCTGTTTTTT. Full variable domain (missing parts from reference TRBV15 and TRBJ2-2): DAMVIQNPRYQVTQFGKPVTLSCSQTLNHNVMYWYQQKSSQAPKLLFHYYDKDFNNEADTPDNFQSRRPNTSFCFLDIRSPGLGDTAMYLCATTLGGTGELFFGEGSRLTVL.

The chain couples TRBV28 to TRBJ1-6; 8 nucleotides agree with TRBD1. V was pared by 2 bases and J by 10 bases, with 10 bases of the junction left unmatched. This CDR3 spans 16 amino acids. Germline V gene lookup returns CDR1 MDHEN and CDR2 SYDVKM. The chain's CDR3 is CASSLGQGPRGSPLHF. CDR3 nucleotides: TGTGCCAGCAGTTTAGGACAGGGCCCCAGGGGATCACCCCTCCACTTT.

The chain links TRBV4-1 to TRBJ2-7; 10 bases map to TRBD1. The germline CDR1 and CDR2 sequences are MGHRA and YSYEKL. The CDR3 extends over 16 amino acids. V was pared by 3 bases and J by 3 bases, with 8 bases of the junction left unmatched. DNA for the CDR3: TGCGCCAGCAGCCAGCTGACAGGGGGCGCGCGCTACGAGCAGTACTTC. Translated, it gives CASSQLTGGARYEQYF.

This chain links TRBV6-5 with TRBJ2-1, with TRBD2 matching 7 bases. V dropped 6 bases and J dropped 6; count of bases not matched to a gene: 2. Per the germline V gene, CDR1 is MNHEY and CDR2 is SVGAGI. This CDR3 comprises 12 residues. CDR3 region: CASRSGGNEQFF. As DNA, the CDR3 is TGTGCCAGCAGATCGGGGGGCAATGAGCAGTTCTTC.

A word on this clone: Germline is not matched at one junction end, which may reflect a read error. The J gene is TRBJ1-5, the V gene TRBV7-9, with 7 bases identical to TRBD1. This CDR3 comprises 16 residues. Germline CDR1 and CDR2: SEHNR and FQNEAQ (reference sequence). The CDR3 here is CSSSPSVAGGAQPQHF. The DNA of the CDR3 is TGTTCCAGCAGCCCCTCGGTGGCAGGGGGAGCTCAGCCCCAGCATTTT.

The rearrangement joins TRBV7-9 to TRBJ2-5, with D perhaps TRBD2 (5 bases). The length of the CDR3 is 14 residues. The germline V gene encodes CDR1 SEHNR and CDR2 FQNEAQ (reference sequence). V was clipped by 2 bases and J by 2 bases, with 9 bases between them. In DNA, the CDR3 is TGTGCCAGCAGCTTATATGAGGGTCAAGAGACCCAGTACTTC. Translating it yields CASSLYEGQETQYF.

The chain is built from TRBV2 and TRBJ1-5, with D tentatively TRBD1 (5 bases). The V end lost 4 bases, the J end lost 7 bases, and 14 bases lay between the germline ends. The CDR3 extends over 14 amino acids. Per the germline V gene, CDR1 is SNHLY and CDR2 is FYNNEI. DNA of the CDR3: TGTGCCAGCAGTGGCCCGGGGGTAGGCCAGCCCCAGCATTTT. Residues: CASSGPGVGQPQHF. The full variable domain, rest sourced from reference TRBV2 and TRBJ1-5, is EPEVTQTPSHQVTQMGQEVILRCVPISNHLYFYWYRQILGQKVEFLVSFYNNEISEKSEIFDDQFSVERPDGSNFTLKIRSTKLEDSAMYFCASSGPGVGQPQHFGDGTRLSIL.

The gene calls are TRBV2 and TRBJ2-7, with D unresolved. CDR1 SNHLY and CDR2 FYNNEI come from the germline V gene. This CDR3 has 13 amino acids. Trimming pared 4 bases from V and 6 bases from J, leaving 13 bases between. CDR3 sequence: CASSAPQHIEQYF. The CDR3 bases are TGTGCCAGCAGTGCCCCACAGCACATCGAGCAGTACTTC.

This clone appeared once. The chain has TRBV19 and TRBJ2-2; 9 nucleotides line up with TRBD1. The CDR3 consists of 16 residues. Germline V CDR1 and CDR2: LNHDA, SQIVND (reference sequence). The V and J ends lost 6 bases and 4 bases, in that order; junction bases with no gene match: 9. The CDR3 sequence: CASSPTGGSGTGELFF. CDR3 nucleotides: TGTGCCAGTAGCCCCACAGGGGGCTCGGGCACCGGGGAGCTGTTTTTT. Complete variable domain (other parts from reference TRBV19 and TRBJ2-2): DGGITQSPKYLFRKEGQNVTLSCEQNLNHDAMYWYRQDPGQGLRLIYYSQIVNDFQKGDIAEGYSVSREKKESFPLTVTSAQKNPTAFYLCASSPTGGSGTGELFFGEGSRLTVL.

V gene TRBV4-1 combines with J gene TRBJ1-5; D is uncertain. The CDR3 consists of 17 residues. Germline V gene data show CDR1 as MGHRA and CDR2 as YSYEKL. The germline V and J ends were trimmed by 0 bases and 5 bases, with 17 bases remaining between them. CDR3: CASSQEAGPGIHQPQHF. CDR3 coding DNA: TGCGCCAGCAGCCAAGAGGCCGGGCCCGGGATACATCAGCCCCAGCATTTT.

The chain joins TRBV28 to TRBJ2-7; TRBD1 aligns across 7 bases. CDR1 is MDHEN, CDR2 SYDVKM, per germline. The CDR3 totals 15 residues. V lost 5 bases to trimming and J lost 1 base; unmatched junction nucleotides: 8. The CDR3 loop reads CASSLTGIRSYEQYF. In DNA, the CDR3 is TGTGCCAGCAGTCTGACAGGGATAAGGTCCTACGAGCAGTACTTC.

V and J are TRBV7-9 and TRBJ2-7, with TRBD2 identical over 11 bases. The CDR3 length is 15 residues. After removal of 5 bases from V and 2 bases from J, the junction contained 5 bases not matched to a gene. CDR1 and CDR2 from the germline V gene are SEHNR and FQNEAQ (reference sequence). The CDR3 sequence: CASSPSSGRTYEQYF. CDR3 DNA sequence: TGTGCCAGCAGCCCCTCTAGCGGGAGGACCTACGAGCAGTACTTC.

V is TRBV5-6 and J is TRBJ2-1, with 11 positions matching TRBD1. Unmatched junction bases numbered 6, after V lost 4 bases and J lost 6 bases. Germline V lookup: CDR1 SGHDT, CDR2 YYEEEE. This CDR3 has 15 residues. This CDR3 is CASSAGQGGFNEQFF. The CDR3 coding sequence is TGTGCCAGCAGCGCGGGACAGGGGGGCTTCAATGAGCAGTTCTTC.

This clone appeared a few times. The chain recombines TRBV4-2 with TRBJ1-2; D remains unclear. The CDR3 totals 13 residues. The V gene lost 1 base and the J gene lost 3 bases, with 6 bases spanning the gap. CDR1 and CDR2 from the germline V gene are LGHNA and YNFKEQ. This CDR3 reads CASSQGQDYGYTF. The DNA of the CDR3 is TGTGCCAGCAGCCAAGGCCAGGACTATGGCTACACCTTC.

The count of this clone is one. This sequence joins TRBV27 and TRBJ2-7, with 10 bases fitting TRBD2. V lost 6 bases to trimming and J lost 4 bases; unmatched junction nucleotides: 3. Germline V gene data show CDR1 as MNHEY and CDR2 as SMNVEV (reference sequence). The CDR3 is 13 residues long. The CDR3 loop reads CASRLAGFYEQYF. Here the CDR3 DNA reads TGTGCCAGCAGACTAGCGGGATTTTACGAGCAGTACTTC.

The rearrangement links TRBV9 to TRBJ1-2, with unresolved D. The CDR3 has 14 residues. V dropped 7 bases and J dropped 1 base, with 14 bases sitting between them. Germline V gives CDR1 SGDLS, CDR2 YYNGEE. CDR3: CASGRGNLNYGYTF. The CDR3 DNA reads TGTGCCAGCGGTAGAGGGAACCTTAACTATGGCTACACCTTC.

This sequence joins TRBV28 and TRBJ1-2; 7 nucleotides align to TRBD1. The CDR3 extends over 18 amino acids. J lost 0 bases, V lost 4 bases, and 14 bases had no gene match. The germline V gene has CDR1 MDHEN and CDR2 SYDVKM. This CDR3 is CASSYKKLLGTANYGYTF. The CDR3 DNA follows: TGTGCCAGCAGTTATAAAAAACTCTTAGGGACAGCTAACTATGGCTACACCTTC.

V gene TRBV28 combines with J gene TRBJ1-3; D may be TRBD1 (5 bases). Trimming left V 6 bases short and J 2 bases short, with 14 bases between. The germline V gene has CDR1 MDHEN and CDR2 SYDVKM. This CDR3 contains 15 residues. The CDR3 is CASSLTSDTGNTIYF. The DNA of the CDR3 is TGTGCCAGCAGCCTCACTTCGGACACTGGAAACACCATATATTTT.

The chain has TRBV28 and TRBJ1-1, with D tentatively TRBD1 (6 bases). Trimming left V 5 bases short and J 4 bases short, with 14 bases between. Germline V lookup: CDR1 MDHEN, CDR2 SYDVKM. The CDR3 is made up of 14 amino acids. CDR3 DNA: TGTGCCAGCAGTCCTTGGCAACAGGGCACTGAAGCTTTCTTT. Translation gives CASSPWQQGTEAFF. The full variable domain, its missing parts supplied by reference TRBV28 and TRBJ1-1, is DVKVTQSSRYLVKRTGEKVFLECVQDMDHENMFWYRQDPGLGLRLIYFSYDVKMKEKGDIPEGYSVSREKKERFSLILESASTNQTSMYLCASSPWQQGTEAFFGQGTRLTVV.